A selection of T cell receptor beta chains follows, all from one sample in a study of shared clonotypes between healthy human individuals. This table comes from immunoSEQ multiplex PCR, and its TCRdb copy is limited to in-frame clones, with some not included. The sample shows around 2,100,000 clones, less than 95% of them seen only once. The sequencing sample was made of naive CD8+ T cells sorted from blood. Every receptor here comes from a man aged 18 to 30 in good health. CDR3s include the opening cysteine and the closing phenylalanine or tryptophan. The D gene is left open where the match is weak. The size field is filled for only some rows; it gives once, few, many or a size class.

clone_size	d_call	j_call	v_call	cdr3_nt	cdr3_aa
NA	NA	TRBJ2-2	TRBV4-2	TGTGCCAGCAGCCACCCGGGACCCGGGGAGCTGTTTTTT	CASSHPGPGELFF
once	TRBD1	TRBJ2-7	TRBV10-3	TGTGCCATCAACCAGGGACAGGAGTACTACGAGCAGTACTTC	CAINQGQEYYEQYF
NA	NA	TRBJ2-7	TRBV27	TGTGCCAGCAGTTTACTCGGGGATTCTTCCTACGAGCAGTACTTC	CASSLLGDSSYEQYF
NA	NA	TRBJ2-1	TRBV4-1	TGCGCCAGCAGCCCGTCCTCCTACAATGAGCAGTTCTTC	CASSPSSYNEQFF
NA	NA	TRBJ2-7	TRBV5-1	TGCGCCAGCAGCTTGGAACGACCCTTAGACCCCTCCTACGAGCAGTACTTC	CASSLERPLDPSYEQYF
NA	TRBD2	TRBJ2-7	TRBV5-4	TGTGCCAGCAGCTCAACTAGCGGGAGGTTATACGAGCAGTACTTC	CASSSTSGRLYEQYF
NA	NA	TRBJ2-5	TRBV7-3	TGTGCCAGCAGCTTAGGTCAGGGTGGAGTCGGAGAGACCCAGTACTTC	CASSLGQGGVGETQYF
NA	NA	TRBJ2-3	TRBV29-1	TGCAGCGTTGAAGATTACTACACAGATACGCAGTATTTT	CSVEDYYTDTQYF
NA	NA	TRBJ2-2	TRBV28	TGTGCCAGCAGTCCTCTGTGGGGGGACGGGGAGCTGTTTTTT	CASSPLWGDGELFF
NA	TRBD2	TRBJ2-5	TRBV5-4	TGTGCCAGCAGCGGGGGACTAGCGGGGCCCCAAGAGACCCAGTACTTC	CASSGGLAGPQETQYF
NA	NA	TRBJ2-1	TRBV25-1	TGTGCCAGCAGTATCTCGGGAGAGGGAAATGAGCAGTTCTTC	CASSISGEGNEQFF
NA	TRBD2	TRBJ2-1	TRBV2	TGTGCCAGCAGGACTAGCGGGATATCGAACGCCAATGAGCAGTTCTTC	CASRTSGISNANEQFF
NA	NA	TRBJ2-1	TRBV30	TGTGCCTCCATTGGGGAACACAATGAGCAGTTCTTC	CASIGEHNEQFF
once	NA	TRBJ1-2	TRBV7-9	TGTGCCAGCAGCTTGAGTGGAGGCTACACCTTC	CASSLSGGYTF
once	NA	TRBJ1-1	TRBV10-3	TGTGCCACTGCGGACGTACCCATGAACACTGAAGCTTTCTTT	CATADVPMNTEAFF
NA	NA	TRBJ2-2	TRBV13	TGTGCCAGCAGCGCAGACACCGGGGAGCTGTTTTTT	CASSADTGELFF
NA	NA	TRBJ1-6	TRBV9	TGTGCCAGCAGCGAACAAGGTAATTCACCCCTCCACTTT	CASSEQGNSPLHF
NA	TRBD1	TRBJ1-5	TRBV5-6	TGTGCCAGCAGCTTGCAGGGGGCAGAACCCAATCAGCCCCAGCATTTT	CASSLQGAEPNQPQHF
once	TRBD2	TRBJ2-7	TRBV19	TGTGCCAGTAGTAACCTAGCGGGAGTGGGCTACGAGCAGTACTTC	CASSNLAGVGYEQYF
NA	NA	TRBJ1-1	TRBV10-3	TGTGCCATCAGTGAGTCGACTGGCCTTATGAACACTGAAGCTTTCTTT	CAISESTGLMNTEAFF
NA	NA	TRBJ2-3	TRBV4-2	TGTGCCAGCAGCCAAGAGGAGGCAGGGAGAACAGATACGCAGTATTTT	CASSQEEAGRTDTQYF
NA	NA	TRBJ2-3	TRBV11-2	TGTGCCAGCAGCGCAACGACAGGACATAGCACAGATACGCAGTATTTT	CASSATTGHSTDTQYF
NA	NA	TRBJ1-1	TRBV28	TGTGCCAGCAGTTTCTACAGGGACACTGAAGCTTTCTTT	CASSFYRDTEAFF
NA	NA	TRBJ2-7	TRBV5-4	TGTGCCAGCAGCTTGGGAAGCCTCTACGAGCAGTACTTC	CASSLGSLYEQYF
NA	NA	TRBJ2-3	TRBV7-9	TGTGCCAGCAGCCCGGTCAGTACAGATACGCAGTATTTT	CASSPVSTDTQYF
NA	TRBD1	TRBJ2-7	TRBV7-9	TGTGCCAGCAGCCCCAGTCCCGGGACAGGGGACGAGCAGTACTTC	CASSPSPGTGDEQYF
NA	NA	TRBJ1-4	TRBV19	TGTGCCAGTAGTATGCATCAGGGGTCTAATGAAAAACTGTTTTTT	CASSMHQGSNEKLFF
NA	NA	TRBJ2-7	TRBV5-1	TGCGCCAGCAGCTTGGATCCGGTATCCTACGAGCAGTACTTC	CASSLDPVSYEQYF
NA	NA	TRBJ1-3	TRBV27	TGTGCCAGCAGTTTAACCCGGGGGACTGGAAACACCATATATTTT	CASSLTRGTGNTIYF
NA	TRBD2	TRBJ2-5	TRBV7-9	TGTGCCAGCAGCTTCGGACTAGCGAACCCCCAAGAGACCCAGTACTTC	CASSFGLANPQETQYF
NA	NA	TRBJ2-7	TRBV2	TGTGCCAGCACCGCGGACAGCTACAAGCAGTACTTC	CASTADSYKQYF
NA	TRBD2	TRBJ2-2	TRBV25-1	TGTGCCAGCAGTTGGGGGGGAAGCACCGGGGAGCTGTTTTTT	CASSWGGSTGELFF
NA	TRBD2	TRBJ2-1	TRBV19	TGTGCCAGTAGTATAGATCATCCGCTAGCGGGAGTTGTTAGTGTATTGAATGAGCAGTTCTTC	CASSIDHPLAGVVSVLNEQFF
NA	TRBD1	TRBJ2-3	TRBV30	TGTGCCTGGAGTTGGGGGACAGGGGGCGAAGATACGCAGTATTTT	CAWSWGTGGEDTQYF
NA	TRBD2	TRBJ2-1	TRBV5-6	TGTGCCAGCAGCTTGGGGCTAGCGGTTAATGAGCAGTTCTTC	CASSLGLAVNEQFF
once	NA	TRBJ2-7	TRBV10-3	TGTGCCATCCGACCCGACAGTACCTACGAGCAGTACTTC	CAIRPDSTYEQYF
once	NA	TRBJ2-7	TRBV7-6	TGTGCCAGCAGCTTAGCAGTGTCCTCCTACGAGCAGTACTTC	CASSLAVSSYEQYF
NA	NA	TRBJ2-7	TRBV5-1	TGCGCCAGCAGCTTGGACTGGACAGCCTCCTACGAGCAGTACTTC	CASSLDWTASYEQYF
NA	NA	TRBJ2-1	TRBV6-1	TGTGCCAGCCTGATTCCGGAATACAATGAGCAGTTCTTC	CASLIPEYNEQFF
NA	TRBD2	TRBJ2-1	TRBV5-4	TGTGCCAGCAGCCCACGGACTAGCGGGGGAAGAAATGAGCAGTTCTTC	CASSPRTSGGRNEQFF
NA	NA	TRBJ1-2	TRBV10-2	TGCGCCAGCAGTGAAGGGAGTCTCTATGGCTACACCTTC	CASSEGSLYGYTF
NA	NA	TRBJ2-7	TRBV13	TGTGCCAGCAGCTTAGAGACTAGTGGCGAGCAGTACTTC	CASSLETSGEQYF
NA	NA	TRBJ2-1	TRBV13	TGTGCCAGCAGCTTGGGACTCCCCGGGGAGCAGTTCTTC	CASSLGLPGEQFF
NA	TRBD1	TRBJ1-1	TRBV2	TGTGCCAGCAAGCCCACAGGGGGCGCTTCCACTGAAGCTTTCTTT	CASKPTGGASTEAFF
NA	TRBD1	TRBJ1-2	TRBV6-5	TGTGCCAGCAGCTACTCTACCGGGACAGGCTATGGCTACACCTTC	CASSYSTGTGYGYTF
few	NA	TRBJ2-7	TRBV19	TGTGCCAGTAGCGAGAACCAGGGTACCCACTACGAGCAGTACTTC	CASSENQGTHYEQYF
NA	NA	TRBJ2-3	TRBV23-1	TGCGCCAGGGAGGATAGTATGAGAGTAGATACGCAGTATTTT	CAREDSMRVDTQYF
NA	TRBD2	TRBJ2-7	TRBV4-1	TGCGCCAGCAGCCAAGATGATCTAGCGGGGGGACCTGAGCAGTACTTC	CASSQDDLAGGPEQYF
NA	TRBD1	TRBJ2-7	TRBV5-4	TGTGCCAGCAGCTTGAGGGGACAGGTCTACGAGCAGTACTTC	CASSLRGQVYEQYF
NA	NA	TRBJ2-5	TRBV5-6	TGTGCCAGCAGCCCACCCTCGTCGGAGACCCAGTACTTC	CASSPPSSETQYF
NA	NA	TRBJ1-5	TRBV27	TGTGCCAGCAGTTTACTAGGGGAAATCAATCAGCCCCAGCATTTT	CASSLLGEINQPQHF
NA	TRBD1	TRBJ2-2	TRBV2	TGTGCCAGCAGTGACCTATGGACAGGGAACACCGGGGAGCTGTTTTTT	CASSDLWTGNTGELFF
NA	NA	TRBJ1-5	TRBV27	TGTGCCAGCACCTCCGGGGGGGGCGGGCAGCCCCAGCATTTT	CASTSGGGGQPQHF